This passage covers 14 T cell receptor beta chains from one sample sequenced in a study of CD8+CD57+ T cells in acquired aplastic anemia. Template material for TCR beta VDJ and CDR3 profiling consisted of genomic DNA. Each CDR3 protein is one row after TCRdb ran MiXCR on the reads. In the table there are 200,000 to 250,000 distinct CDR3 sequences, less than 60% of which are singletons. Previously, flow cytometry had revealed CD8+CD57+ cell expansion in the patients chosen for sequencing. Sequenced material: sorted CD4+, CD8+, or CD8+CD57+ T cells (not recorded which) from PBMCs. All receptors come from a human donor with aplastic anemia.

This clonotype came up a few times. CDR3 DNA sequence: TGTGCCAGCAGGACAGGGGGGATAGATACGCAGTATTTT. Protein: CASRTGGIDTQYF. This chain joins TRBV2 and TRBJ2-3; TRBD1 aligns across 9 bases. The germline gives CDR1 SNHLY, CDR2 FYNNEI. The CDR3 spans 13 residues. Losses at the gene ends were 6 bases for V and 5 bases for J; bases not matched to a gene: 3.

This clonotype was counted at least ten times. The chain couples TRBV29-1 to TRBJ2-2; no clear D. V lost 7 bases to trimming and J lost 3 bases, with 15 bases between them. Germline V gene sequence: CDR1 SQVTM, CDR2 ANQGSEA. CDR3 size: 14 residues. DNA for the CDR3: TGCAGCGGAACATTGTCTGGGGACACCGGGGAGCTGTTTTTT. This gives the protein CSGTLSGDTGELFF.

This clonotype was picked up many times. The chain uses TRBV7-6 and TRBJ2-3; D not certain. The germline gives CDR1 SGHVS, CDR2 FNYEAQ. V lost 1 base and J lost 8, with 4 bases in between. CDR3 size: 11 residues. CDR3 loop: CASSLGVTQYF. The CDR3 coding sequence is TGTGCCAGCAGCTTAGGGGTTACGCAGTATTTT.

This clonotype was seen repeatedly, ten times or more. This chain links TRBV3-1 with TRBJ2-7; 7 bases map to TRBD1. Germline V gene sequence: CDR1 LGHDT, CDR2 YNNKEL (reference sequence). This CDR3 spans 15 amino acids. Losses at the gene ends were 2 bases for V and 0 bases for J; bases not matched to a gene: 4. Here the CDR3 DNA reads TGTGCCAGCAGCCAACCGGGACAGAGCTCCTACGAGCAGTACTTC. Translating gives CASSQPGQSSYEQYF.

This clonotype was recorded at least ten times. The chain uses TRBV29-1 and TRBJ1-1; TRBD1 is a possible D gene (6 bases). V lost 5 bases to trimming and J lost 1 base, with 11 bases between them. CDR1 and CDR2 from the germline V gene are SQVTM and ANQGSEA. This CDR3 has 13 amino acids. The CDR3 region has the DNA TGCAGCGTTAGGGGGTCAGGGAACACTGAAGCTTTCTTT. Protein sequence: CSVRGSGNTEAFF.

The table lists this clonotype with many counts. This chain connects TRBV7-3 to TRBJ2-3; tentatively, D is TRBD1 (6 bases). CDR3 length: 18 residues. V lost 5 bases and J lost 1, with 22 bases in between. Germline V gene sequence: CDR1 SGHTA, CDR2 FQGTGA. The CDR3 bases are TGTGCCAGCAGCAAGGAACCCACAGGGTCTACAGGCACAGATACGCAGTATTTT. Protein product: CASSKEPTGSTGTDTQYF.

With respect to this clonotype: The missing conserved phenylalanine or tryptophan at the end of this CDR3 makes a read error likely. V is TRBV5-1 and J is TRBJ2-7, with 7 bases fitting TRBD1. The CDR3 is made up of 15 amino acids. Germline V lookup: CDR1 SGHRS, CDR2 YFSETQ. The ends lost 0 bases at V and 3 bases at J; junction bases unmatched: 6. In nucleotides, the CDR3 is TGCGCCAGCAGCTTGGAGGGACAGCGAGTCTACGAGCAGTACTCC. Translation: CASSLEGQRVYEQYS.

This clonotype came up many times. The rearrangement links TRBV5-8 to TRBJ2-3; possibly TRBD1 for D (5 bases). Deletions cut 0 bases from V and 3 bases from J, with 17 bases between. CDR1 and CDR2 from the germline V gene are SGHTS and YDEGEE. The CDR3 contains 17 residues. CDR3 nucleotide sequence: TGTGCCAGCAGCTTGGGATTAGCAGGGAAATGGACAGATACGCAGTATTTT. This codes for CASSLGLAGKWTDTQYF.

CDR3 DNA: TGTGCCAGCAGTGAGTCGTTCGGGCAGTACTTC. Translation: CASSESFGQYF. The gene calls are TRBV6-4 and TRBJ2-7; unclear D gene. Germline assignment: CDR1 MRHNA and CDR2 SNTAGT. The CDR3 is 11 residues long. Trimming removed 3 bases from V and 9 bases from J, with 9 bases in between.

The chain combines TRBV5-1 with TRBJ1-2; 7 nucleotides line up with TRBD1. V gave up 0 bases and J gave up 8 bases; unmatched junction bases: 7. Germline values: CDR1 SGHRS, CDR2 YFSETQ. This CDR3 is 14 amino acids long. This CDR3 is CASSLGQGDRGYTF. The CDR3 DNA reads TGCGCCAGCAGCTTGGGACAGGGAGATAGGGGCTACACCTTC.

This clonotype was recorded many times. The chain joins TRBV7-8 to TRBJ1-3; the D is unclear. Trimming pared 1 base from V and 0 bases from J, leaving 10 bases between. The CDR3 length is 16 residues. The germline V gene encodes CDR1 SGHVS and CDR2 FQNEAQ. Here the CDR3 DNA reads TGTGCCAGCAGCTTAGATTACCTCATCTCTGGAAACACCATATATTTT. This gives the protein CASSLDYLISGNTIYF. Filled out from reference TRBV7-8 and TRBJ1-3, the complete variable domain reads GAGVSQSPRYKVAKRGQDVALRCDPISGHVSLFWYQQALGQGPEFLTYFQNEAQLDKSGLPSDRFFAERPEGSVSTLKIQRTQQEDSAVYLCASSLDYLISGNTIYFGEGSWLTVV.

The chain links TRBV24-1 to TRBJ2-7, with D unclear. Between the trimmed V and J ends, which lost 4 bases and 3 bases, there was a span of 3 bases. CDR3 size: 11 residues. Germline V gene data show CDR1 as KGHDR and CDR2 as SFDVKD. CDR3 coding DNA: TGTGCCACCAGTGACAACTACGAGCAGTACTTC. Translating gives CATSDNYEQYF.

The rearrangement links TRBV29-1 to TRBJ2-2, with 7 bases fitting TRBD1. Germline-derived CDR1 and CDR2 are SQVTM and ANQGSEA. The CDR3 covers 17 residues. V gave up 1 base and J gave up 7 bases; unmatched junction bases: 15. The CDR3 loop reads CSVEVGRQGVYGGELFF. The DNA of the CDR3 is TGCAGCGTTGAAGTAGGTCGGCAGGGGGTGTATGGCGGGGAGCTGTTTTTT.

The V call is TRBV5-1, the J call TRBJ1-1; maybe TRBD1 (5 bases). There are 19 residues in the CDR3. The germline V gene encodes CDR1 SGHRS and CDR2 YFSETQ. Between the trimmed V and J ends, which lost 5 bases and 6 bases, there was a span of 32 bases. This CDR3 reads CASRPTGLRQLLGGAEAFF. DNA for the CDR3: TGCGCCAGCAGGCCGACGGGGCTAAGGCAGCTATTGGGAGGTGCTGAAGCTTTCTTT.